This is a list of T cell receptor beta chains from one sample in a study of blood T cells in healthy people across ages. One entry per CDR3 protein, called by TCRdb with MiXCR from the 5' RACE reads. The sample consists of roughly 900,000 distinct CDR3 sequences, 29% of them appearing once. Sequencing used blood. These receptors were taken from a woman older than 75 in good health. The CDR3 runs from the conserved cysteine through the conserved F or W. Fields, in order: J gene, D gene, clone size, V gene, CDR3 protein, CDR3 DNA. The D gene is left open where the match is weak. Some rows have no size entry. The others give once, few or many, or a class for an expanded clone.

>TRBJ1-5|TRBD1|few|TRBV5-1
CASSLEGGPQPQHF
TGCGCCAGCAGCTTGGAAGGGGGCCCTCAGCCCCAGCATTTT
>TRBJ2-2|.|few|TRBV29-1
CSAWWGGELFF
TGCAGCGCCTGGTGGGGCGGGGAGCTGTTTTTT
>TRBJ1-1|.|.|TRBV12-3/TRBV12-4
CASNVHPGVTFF
TGTGCCAGCAACGTCCATCCGGGGGTAACTTTCTTT
>TRBJ2-5|TRBD2|many|TRBV6-2/TRBV6-3
CASSLLTSVEETQYF
TGTGCCAGCAGTCTCCTGACTAGCGTGGAAGAGACCCAGTACTTC
>TRBJ2-2|.|few|TRBV25-1
CASSESDGGELFF
TGTGCCAGCAGTGAATCGGACGGCGGGGAGCTGTTTTTT
>TRBJ1-1|.|many|TRBV20-1
CSVLGNTEAFF
TGCAGTGTCCTGGGGAACACTGAAGCTTTCTTT
>TRBJ1-4|.|once|TRBV27
CASGTTNEKRFF
TGTGCCAGCGGCACAACTAATGAAAAACGGTTTTTT
>TRBJ2-5|.|many|TRBV20-1
CSARLETQYF
TGCAGTGCTAGGCTGGAGACCCAGTACTTC
>TRBJ2-5|TRBD2|few|TRBV2
CASGGAGAIQETQYF
TGTGCCAGCGGGGGAGCGGGGGCCATCCAAGAGACCCAGTACTTC
>TRBJ2-4|TRBD2|.|TRBV10-3
CAISNGREGAKNIQYF
TGTGCCATCAGTAACGGAAGGGAGGGAGCCAAAAACATTCAGTACTTC
>TRBJ2-3|TRBD2|many|TRBV20-1
CSAPQLPLAGRGRDTQYF
TGCAGTGCTCCCCAGCTGCCCCTAGCGGGGAGGGGGAGAGATACGCAGTATTTT
>TRBJ1-5|.|few|TRBV7-8
CASSLGRGMGGQPQHF
TGTGCCAGCAGCTTAGGGCGGGGGATGGGGGGGCAGCCCCAGCATTTT
>TRBJ2-4|.|many|TRBV6-5
CASGSTSRRQPKNIQYF
TGTGCCAGCGGTTCTACTTCTCGGAGGCAGCCCAAAAACATTCAGTACTTC
>TRBJ2-4|TRBD2|many|TRBV20-1
CSAGGRLAGGLAKNIQYF
TGCAGTGCTGGAGGGAGACTAGCGGGGGGTCTAGCCAAAAACATTCAGTACTTC
>TRBJ1-2|.|.|TRBV7-9
CASSRSGANYGYTF
TGTGCCAGCAGCCGTAGTGGGGCCAACTATGGCTACACCTTC
>TRBJ2-1|TRBD1|many|TRBV27
CASTSGQGEKEQFF
TGTGCCAGCACTTCGGGACAGGGTGAAAAGGAGCAGTTCTTC
>TRBJ2-3|TRBD2|.|TRBV7-8
CAGSLGSSGGAIDTQYF
TGTGCCGGCAGCTTAGGAAGTAGCGGGGGGGCCATAGATACGCAGTATTTT
>TRBJ1-2|.|many|TRBV10-3
CAISDQNHYGYTF
TGTGCCATCAGTGACCAGAACCACTATGGCTACACCTTC
>TRBJ1-5|.|.|TRBV19
CASSIHPGQRAFAQPQHF
TGTGCCAGTAGTATTCATCCGGGCCAGAGAGCGTTCGCCCAGCCCCAGCATTTT
>TRBJ1-6|.|once|TRBV5-6
CAGSLMITGIRNSPLHF
TGTGCCGGCAGCTTAATGATTACAGGGATTCGTAATTCACCCCTCCACTTT
>TRBJ2-1|.|.|TRBV7-2
CASSLVFSLRGWRNEQFF
TGTGCCAGCAGCTTAGTGTTCTCCCTTAGAGGGTGGAGGAATGAGCAGTTCTTC
>TRBJ2-7|TRBD1|many|TRBV20-1
CSAITVPGQGAYEQYF
TGCAGTGCGATAACCGTCCCGGGACAGGGGGCCTACGAGCAGTACTTC
>TRBJ2-3|TRBD1|.|TRBV10-3
CAAMDRGFTDTQYF
TGTGCCGCTATGGACAGGGGATTCACAGATACGCAGTATTTT
>TRBJ2-1|TRBD2|many|TRBV7-2
CASSDRGGGYNEQFF
TGTGCCAGCAGCGACCGCGGGGGGGGCTACAATGAGCAGTTCTTC
>TRBJ1-1|.|few|TRBV5-1
CASSLAGGRTNTEAFF
TGCGCCAGCAGCTTGGCCGGTGGCAGGACGAACACTGAAGCTTTCTTT
>TRBJ2-7|.|many|TRBV2
CASNRWAELYEQYF
TGTGCCAGCAATCGGTGGGCAGAGTTATACGAGCAGTACTTC
>TRBJ2-7|.|.|TRBV20-1
CSARAADDYEQYF
TGCAGTGCTAGGGCAGCTGACGACTACGAGCAGTACTTC
>TRBJ2-1|TRBD2|many|TRBV11-2
CASSTLSRLAGGFNEQFF
TGTGCCAGCAGCACCTTATCCCGACTAGCGGGGGGTTTCAATGAGCAGTTCTTC
>TRBJ2-7|.|.|TRBV7-9
CASSEVTGTEQYF
TGTGCCAGCAGCGAAGTAACAGGGACCGAGCAGTACTTC
>TRBJ1-2|.|.|TRBV19
CASSITGTPNYGYTF
TGTGCCAGTAGTATAACCGGGACACCTAACTATGGCTACACCTTC
>TRBJ2-3|.|.|TRBV12-3/TRBV12-4
CASSPIGRGYPDTEYF
TGTGCCAGCAGCCCAATCGGACGGGGGTATCCAGATACGGAGTATTTT
>TRBJ2-1|TRBD1|few|TRBV15
CATSRASQGGSPFF
TGTGCCACCAGCAGAGCTTCACAGGGGGGCTCTCCGTTCTTC